This T cell receptor beta chain appears in the sequencing data of a study of CD8+CD57+ T cells in acquired aplastic anemia. Researchers used genomic DNA as the template to profile TCR beta VDJ and CDR3. TCRdb redid the calling of the reads with MiXCR, one entry per CDR3 protein. The sample has roughly 180,000 distinct CDR3 sequences, nearly 65% seen once. Sequencing was done on patients that had shown CD8+CD57+ cell expansion by flow cytometry. The CDR3 loop spans 17 amino acids. Germline V gene data show CDR1 as SGDLS and CDR2 as YYNGEE. The ends lost 3 bases at V and 4 bases at J; junction bases unmatched: 9.

The sequenced sample consisted of sorted CD4+, CD8+, or CD8+CD57+ T cells (not recorded which) from PBMCs. The J gene is TRBJ1-6, the V gene TRBV9; 8 bases fit TRBD1. The receptor was isolated from a human donor with aplastic anemia. As DNA, the CDR3 is TGTGCCAGCAGCGCGGATGACAGGGGAAGTTATAATTCACCCCTCCACTTT. Its protein product is CASSADDRGSYNSPLHF.